The 30 T cell receptor beta chains below come from one sample, sequenced in a study of response to subunit inactivated influenza vaccine. TCRdb itself ran the RT-PCR reads through MiXCR, one entry per CDR3 protein. This sample has 800,000 or so distinct CDR3 sequences, with around 20% found just once. The sample consisted of PBMCs from blood, taken approximately 5 days after vaccination. These receptors were obtained from a man aged 45-60 years who received an inactivated influenza vaccine.

This clonotype was seen a handful of times. The rearrangement links TRBV6-1 to TRBJ1-1; unclear D gene. The CDR3 is 13 residues long. The V gene's germline CDR1 is MNHNS and CDR2 SASEGT. With 6 bases removed from V and 0 bases from J, the gap between germline ends came to 8 bases. The CDR3 spells CASRTQMNTEAFF. The CDR3 coding sequence is TGTGCCAGCAGGACACAGATGAACACTGAAGCTTTCTTT.

This clonotype was observed a few times. The chain combines TRBV4-2 with TRBJ2-5; D uncertain. The CDR3 extends over 17 amino acids. CDR1 and CDR2 from the germline V gene are LGHNA and YNFKEQ. V was trimmed by 4 bases and J by 3 bases, leaving 21 bases between them. This CDR3 is CASSRSQMVERKETQYF. The CDR3 DNA follows: TGTGCCAGCAGCCGATCCCAAATGGTTGAGAGGAAAGAGACCCAGTACTTC.

This chain uses TRBV10-3 with TRBJ2-3; TRBD1 matches 7 bases. The ends lost 5 bases at V and 0 bases at J; junction bases unmatched: 2. This CDR3 comprises 14 residues. Germline V gene lookup returns CDR1 ENHRY and CDR2 SYGVKD. The CDR3: CAISWTGSTDTQYF. CDR3 nucleotide sequence: TGTGCCATCAGTTGGACAGGAAGCACAGATACGCAGTATTTT.

This clonotype was counted only a few times. V and J are TRBV5-1 and TRBJ1-2; 7 bases line up with TRBD1. Germline values: CDR1 SGHRS, CDR2 YFSETQ. With 2 bases clipped from V and 3 bases from J, the junction kept 4 bases outside the gene matches. The CDR3 totals 14 residues. This CDR3 reads CASSLQGPDYGYTF. In DNA, the CDR3 is TGCGCCAGCAGCTTACAGGGGCCTGACTATGGCTACACCTTC.

The table lists this clonotype with a few counts. The chain carries TRBV27 and TRBJ2-3; either TRBD1 or TRBD2 may supply D (5 bases each). The CDR3 loop spans 15 amino acids. V shed 3 bases and J shed 9 bases, with 19 bases lying between them. Per germline, CDR1 MNHEY and CDR2 SMNVEV (reference sequence). The CDR3 sequence: CASSFPTLRGDTQYF. The CDR3 DNA sequence: TGTGCCAGCAGTTTCCCAACCCTCCGAGGGGACACGCAGTATTTT.

The chain combines TRBV10-3 with TRBJ2-2, with 13 bases aligning to TRBD2. The CDR3 spans 17 residues. Germline V CDR1 and CDR2: ENHRY, SYGVKD. Unmatched junction bases numbered 4, after V lost 6 bases and J lost 0 bases. This chain's CDR3 is CAIRAGLAGPNTGELFF. CDR3 nucleotide sequence: TGTGCCATCAGGGCGGGACTAGCGGGGCCGAACACCGGGGAGCTGTTTTTT.

A single count supports this clonotype. V is TRBV6-5 and J is TRBJ1-6; maybe TRBD1 (5 bases). CDR1 is MNHEY, CDR2 SVGAGI, per germline. This CDR3 comprises 14 residues. Trimming removed 1 base at V and 9 bases at J, with 10 bases between. The CDR3 spells CASSYFRGGSPLHF. In nucleotides, the CDR3 is TGTGCCAGCAGTTACTTTAGGGGAGGTTCACCCCTCCACTTT.

This clonotype was recorded at least ten times. The rearrangement links TRBV29-1 to TRBJ1-4; D might be TRBD1 (5 bases). The CDR3 has 11 residues. The germline V gene has CDR1 SQVTM and CDR2 ANQGSEA. V shed 6 bases and J shed 8 bases, with 10 bases lying between them. CDR3 DNA sequence: TGCAGCGTCTTCACAGGAGAAAAACTGTTTTTT. Translation: CSVFTGEKLFF.

The V call is TRBV10-3, the J call TRBJ1-2; perhaps TRBD1 as D (6 bases). This CDR3 is 15 amino acids long. Per the germline V gene, CDR1 is ENHRY and CDR2 is SYGVKD. V shed 2 bases and J shed 4 bases, with 14 bases lying between them. CDR3: CAISELGQGIYGYTF. The CDR3 bases are TGTGCCATCAGTGAGCTGGGCCAGGGGATCTATGGCTACACCTTC.

This clonotype was seen more than once but under ten times. The chain is built from TRBV5-1 and TRBJ2-7; D might be TRBD1 or TRBD2, each matching 6 bases. Per germline, CDR1 SGHRS and CDR2 YFSETQ. V dropped 2 bases and J dropped 3 bases, with 12 bases sitting between them. The CDR3 loop spans 14 amino acids. The CDR3 region is CASSFGGTLYEQYF. The CDR3 DNA follows: TGCGCCAGCAGCTTCGGGGGCACCCTCTACGAGCAGTACTTC.

CDR3 nucleotide sequence: TGCAGTGCTAGAGTTAGCGGGAGGGCCCGAGTTACCGGGGAGCTGTTTTTT. It yields the protein CSARVSGRARVTGELFF. The chain recombines TRBV20-1 with TRBJ2-2, with 11 bases identical to TRBD2. V lost 1 base to trimming and J lost 5 bases; unmatched junction nucleotides: 9. CDR3 size: 17 residues. The V gene's germline CDR1 is DFQATT and CDR2 SNEGSKA (reference sequence).

The chain couples TRBV4-2 to TRBJ2-1; D unclear. The germline gives CDR1 LGHNA, CDR2 YNFKEQ. Trimming shortened V by 4 bases and J by 8 bases, and 12 bases separated the two germline ends. CDR3 length: 13 residues. Here the CDR3 DNA reads TGTGCCAGCAGCCCAAGAGCTCCCCATGAGCAGTTCTTC. Translation: CASSPRAPHEQFF.

The sample holds many counts of this clonotype. V and J are TRBV5-6 and TRBJ2-3, with TRBD1 identical over 7 bases. CDR1 and CDR2 (germline): SGHDT, YYEEEE. V lost 4 bases to trimming and J lost 14 bases; unmatched junction nucleotides: 10. The CDR3 covers 12 residues. This chain's CDR3 is CASSIGQADPYF. CDR3 sequence (DNA): TGTGCCAGCAGCATCGGACAGGCCGACCCGTATTTT. The full variable domain, rest sourced from reference TRBV5-6 and TRBJ2-3, is DAGVTQSPTHLIKTRGQQVTLRCSPKSGHDTVSWYQQALGQGPQFIFQYYEEEERQRGNFPDRFSGHQFPNYSSELNVNALLLGDSALYLCASSIGQADPYFGPGTRLTVL.

There are a few counts of this clonotype. The J gene is TRBJ2-2, the V gene TRBV5-1, with TRBD1 matching over 9 bases. The germline V gene encodes CDR1 SGHRS and CDR2 YFSETQ. The CDR3 length is 15 residues. With V trimmed by 4 bases and J by 7 bases, 8 bases remained unmatched. The CDR3 sequence is CASSDTGGAVGELFF. The CDR3 DNA reads as TGCGCCAGCAGCGACACAGGGGGCGCGGTCGGGGAGCTGTTTTTT.

This clonotype occurred a few times. The CDR3 region is CASSQDRSSSTDTQYF. Written as DNA, the CDR3 is TGTGCCAGCAGCCAAGATCGATCGTCTAGCACAGATACGCAGTATTTT. The chain couples TRBV4-2 to TRBJ2-3; D is unclear. Per the germline V gene, CDR1 is LGHNA and CDR2 is YNFKEQ. CDR3 length equals 16 residues. The V end was cut by 0 bases, the J end by 0 bases, with 10 bases between.

This rearrangement joins TRBV7-2 to TRBJ2-7, with TRBD2 matching 10 bases. The CDR3 spans 15 residues. With 2 bases clipped from V and 5 bases from J, the junction kept 6 bases outside the gene matches. Germline V gives CDR1 SGHTA, CDR2 FQGNSA. The CDR3 protein is CASSLRAGGRHEQYF. CDR3 in DNA: TGTGCCAGCAGCTTAAGAGCGGGGGGGCGTCACGAGCAGTACTTC.

This clonotype was observed many times. The chain recombines TRBV20-1 with TRBJ1-6, with D tentatively TRBD1 (5 bases). Trimming removed 0 bases from V and 6 bases from J, with 15 bases in between. The CDR3 runs 16 residues. The germline CDR1 and CDR2 sequences are DFQATT and SNEGSKA (reference sequence). The CDR3 nucleotides read TGCAGTGCTAGAGATCATCGACAGCCCGGTAATTCACCCCTCCACTTT. The encoded protein is CSARDHRQPGNSPLHF.

The gene calls are TRBV12-3 or TRBV12-4 and TRBJ2-5; perhaps TRBD2 as D (5 bases). V gave up 5 bases and J gave up 4 bases, with 14 bases separating them. There are 14 residues in the CDR3. The CDR3 DNA reads as TGTGCCAGCAGTGAACTAGTACTAGGAGAGACCCAGTACTTC. Translated: CASSELVLGETQYF.

This clonotype has more than one count but fewer than ten. The chain combines TRBV20-1 with TRBJ2-6; D perhaps matches TRBD1 (6 bases). The V gene's germline CDR1 is DFQATT and CDR2 SNEGSKA (reference sequence). CDR3 length: 15 residues. V was trimmed by 7 bases and J by 0 bases, leaving 13 bases between them. DNA of the CDR3: TGCAGTGTGGGGGACACCTACTCTGGGGCCAACGTCCTGACTTTC. It yields the protein CSVGDTYSGANVLTF.

The chain carries TRBV9 and TRBJ1-4, with D hard to call. Trimming shortened V by 0 bases and J by 1 base, and 7 bases separated the two germline ends. The germline V gene has CDR1 SGDLS and CDR2 YYNGEE. CDR3 length: 15 residues. CDR3 nucleotides: TGTGCCAGCAGCGTAGGAGGGCGAACTAATGAAAAACTGTTTTTT. Residues: CASSVGGRTNEKLFF.

The genes are TRBV6-2 or TRBV6-3 and TRBJ2-1; D tentatively fits TRBD1 or TRBD2 (5 bases each). CDR1 is MNHEY and CDR2 is SVGEGT in the germline V gene. The CDR3 sequence is 18 residues long. Trimming pared 3 bases from V and 0 bases from J, leaving 18 bases between. In DNA, the CDR3 is TGTGCCAGCAGTTATAAGGTGGGACGCATCAGCTCCTACAATGAGCAGTTCTTC. Translation: CASSYKVGRISSYNEQFF.

This sequence joins TRBV10-3 and TRBJ2-3; possible D gene TRBD2, 7 bases. The germline gives CDR1 ENHRY, CDR2 SYGVKD. The CDR3 loop spans 13 amino acids. Trimming shortened V by 7 bases and J by 5 bases, and 13 bases separated the two germline ends. CDR3 amino acids: CAITPGGRDTQYF. The CDR3 DNA is TGTGCCATCACTCCGGGGGGCAGAGATACGCAGTATTTT.

This clonotype was seen a few times. CDR3 DNA: TGCAGTGCTGCCCAAGGGGGGGCCCCCTACGAGCAGTACTTC. Its protein product is CSAAQGGAPYEQYF. The chain is built from TRBV20-1 and TRBJ2-7; D possibly corresponds to TRBD2 (7 bases). This CDR3 contains 14 residues. Trimming took off 5 bases at V and 2 bases at J, with 16 bases between the two ends. Germline CDR1 DFQATT, CDR2 SNEGSKA (reference sequence).

The chain carries TRBV11-2 and TRBJ2-1, with 7 bases fitting TRBD2. V shed 2 bases and J 6 bases; nucleotides not matched to a gene: 7. This CDR3 is 15 amino acids long. The germline gives CDR1 SGHAT, CDR2 FQNNGV. This CDR3 is CASSLPGTTLNEQFF. CDR3 sequence (DNA): TGTGCCAGCAGCTTACCCGGGACTACTCTCAATGAGCAGTTCTTC.

This clonotype was counted only a few times. The J gene is TRBJ1-4, the V gene TRBV20-1, with 7 nucleotides matching TRBD1. Germline-derived CDR1 and CDR2 are DFQATT and SNEGSKA (reference sequence). With 0 bases clipped from V and 1 base from J, the junction kept 8 bases outside the gene matches. This CDR3 has 17 residues. CDR3 in amino acids: CSARDSERGLTNEKLFF. For the CDR3, the DNA is TGCAGTGCTAGAGATTCGGAGAGGGGGCTAACTAATGAAAAACTGTTTTTT.

The chain combines TRBV6-1 with TRBJ2-7; D may be TRBD1 or TRBD2 (6 bases each). CDR1 is MNHNS and CDR2 is SASEGT in the germline V gene. V lost 8 bases to trimming and J lost 0 bases, with 11 bases between them. This CDR3 spans 13 amino acids. CDR3 sequence: CASRGTNSYEQYF. The CDR3 DNA sequence: TGTGCCAGCCGGGGGACAAACTCCTACGAGCAGTACTTC.

V gene TRBV7-2 combines with J gene TRBJ1-6; 9 nucleotides line up with TRBD1. Germline V lookup: CDR1 SGHTA, CDR2 FQGNSA. The CDR3 length is 13 residues. V was clipped by 6 bases and J by 8 bases; unmatched bases: 2. CDR3 in DNA: TGTGCCAGCAGGGGACAGGGCGATTCACCCCTCCACTTT. It translates to CASRGQGDSPLHF.

This clonotype was seen a few times. V usage is TRBV5-1 and J usage is TRBJ1-1; possibly TRBD1 for D (6 bases). Germline CDR1 is SGHRS and CDR2 is YFSETQ. This CDR3 contains 14 residues. V lost 6 bases and J 2 bases, leaving 14 bases between the germline ends. The CDR3 nucleotides read TGCGCCAGCACCCGGGGACAACTCAACACTGAAGCTTTCTTT. As protein: CASTRGQLNTEAFF.

This clonotype turned up a few times. The chain is built from TRBV24-1 and TRBJ2-5; no clear D. Trimming cost V 6 bases and J 8 bases, with 15 bases left between them. The CDR3 runs 13 residues. From germline, CDR1 is KGHDR and CDR2 SFDVKD. The CDR3: CATSPGQVLTQYF. CDR3 bases: TGTGCCACCAGTCCCGGGCAGGTCCTTACCCAGTACTTC.

V usage is TRBV5-1 and J usage is TRBJ2-1, with TRBD1 identical over 9 bases. The CDR3 is 15 residues long. Germline CDR1 SGHRS, CDR2 YFSETQ. Trimming removed 4 bases from V and 5 bases from J; junction bases left unmatched: 7. This CDR3 is CASSTGQGNNNEQFF. CDR3 nucleotides: TGCGCCAGCAGCACGGGACAGGGAAACAACAATGAGCAGTTCTTC.